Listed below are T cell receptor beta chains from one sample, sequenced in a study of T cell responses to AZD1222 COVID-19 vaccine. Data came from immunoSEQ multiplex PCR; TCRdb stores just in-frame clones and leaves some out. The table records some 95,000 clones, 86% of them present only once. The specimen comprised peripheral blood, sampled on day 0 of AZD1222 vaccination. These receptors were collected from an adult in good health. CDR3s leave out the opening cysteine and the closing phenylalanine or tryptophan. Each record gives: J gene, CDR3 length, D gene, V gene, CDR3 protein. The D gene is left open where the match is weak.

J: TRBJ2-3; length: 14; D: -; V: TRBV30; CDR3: AWSVRRVVGPDTQY
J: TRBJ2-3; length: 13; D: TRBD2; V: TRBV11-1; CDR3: ASSTQAGGTDTQY
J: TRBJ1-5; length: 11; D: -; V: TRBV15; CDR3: ATSSALDQPQH
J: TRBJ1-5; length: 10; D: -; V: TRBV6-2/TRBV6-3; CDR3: ASSSDRQPQH
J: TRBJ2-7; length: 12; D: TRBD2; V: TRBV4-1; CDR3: ASSPGLAEYEQY
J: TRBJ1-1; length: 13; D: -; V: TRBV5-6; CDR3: ASSPGTRMNTEAF
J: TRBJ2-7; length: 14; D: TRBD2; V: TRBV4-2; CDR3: ASSQDLAGGSYEQY
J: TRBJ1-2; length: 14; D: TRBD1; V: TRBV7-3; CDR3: ASSLNAFGQGDGYT
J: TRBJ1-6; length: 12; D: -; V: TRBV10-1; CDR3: ASSESGGSSPLH
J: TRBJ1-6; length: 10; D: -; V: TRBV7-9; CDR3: ASREGRSPLH
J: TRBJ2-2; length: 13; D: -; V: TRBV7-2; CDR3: ASSSYRSGTGELF
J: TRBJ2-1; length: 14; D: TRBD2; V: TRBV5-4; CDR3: ASQRTSGSPYNEQF
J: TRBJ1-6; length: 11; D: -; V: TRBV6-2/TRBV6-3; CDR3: ASSWGGNSPLH
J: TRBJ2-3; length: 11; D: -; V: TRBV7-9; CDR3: ASSFFSTDTQY
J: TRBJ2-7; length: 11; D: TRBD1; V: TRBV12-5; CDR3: ASGTGWSDEQY
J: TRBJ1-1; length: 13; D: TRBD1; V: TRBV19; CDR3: ASSIGGTGNTEAF
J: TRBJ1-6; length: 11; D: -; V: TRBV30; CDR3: AWTAQQNSPLH
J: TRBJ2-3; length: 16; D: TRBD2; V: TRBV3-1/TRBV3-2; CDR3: ASSPTGTSGGAADTQY
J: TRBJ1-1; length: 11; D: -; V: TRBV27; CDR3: ASSYPGRTEAF
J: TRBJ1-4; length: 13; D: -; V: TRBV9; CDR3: ASSVGGSGNEKLF
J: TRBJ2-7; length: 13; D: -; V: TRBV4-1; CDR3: ASSQDHHTLYEQY
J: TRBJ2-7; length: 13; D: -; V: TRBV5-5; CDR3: ASSFPGLSSYEQY
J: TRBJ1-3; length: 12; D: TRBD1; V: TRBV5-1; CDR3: ASSMDRAGNTIY
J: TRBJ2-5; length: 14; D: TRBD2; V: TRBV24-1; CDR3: ATSDPRGGGSETQY
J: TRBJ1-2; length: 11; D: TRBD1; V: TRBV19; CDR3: ASRVQGAEGYT
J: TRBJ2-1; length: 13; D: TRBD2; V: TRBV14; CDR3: ASSQERGSFNEQF
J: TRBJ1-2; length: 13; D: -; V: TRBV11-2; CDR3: ASSLEDVANYGYT
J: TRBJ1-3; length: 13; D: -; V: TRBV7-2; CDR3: ASSSYPSSGNTIY
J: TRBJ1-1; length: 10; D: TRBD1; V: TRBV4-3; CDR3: ASGTGNTEAF
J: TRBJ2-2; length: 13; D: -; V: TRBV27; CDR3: ASTLGGPNTGELF
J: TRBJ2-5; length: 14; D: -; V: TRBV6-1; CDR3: ASSESGRTTQETQY
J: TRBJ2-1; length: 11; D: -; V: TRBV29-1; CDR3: SVILSSYNEQF
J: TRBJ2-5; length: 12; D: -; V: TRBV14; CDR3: ASSQLRQRETQY
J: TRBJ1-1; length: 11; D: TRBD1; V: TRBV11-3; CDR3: ASSWDSGTEAF
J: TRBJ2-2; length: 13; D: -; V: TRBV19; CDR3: ASSIDLSGEGELF
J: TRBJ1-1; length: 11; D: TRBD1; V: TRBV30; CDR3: AWDGQGRTEAF
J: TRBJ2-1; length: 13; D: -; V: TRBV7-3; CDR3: ASSQLKGSNNEQF
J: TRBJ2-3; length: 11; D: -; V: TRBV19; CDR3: ASSISREDTQY
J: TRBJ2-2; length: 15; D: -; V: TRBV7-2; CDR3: ASSSRQAGRRTGELF
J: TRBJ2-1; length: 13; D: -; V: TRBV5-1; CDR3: ASSFASPNGNEQF